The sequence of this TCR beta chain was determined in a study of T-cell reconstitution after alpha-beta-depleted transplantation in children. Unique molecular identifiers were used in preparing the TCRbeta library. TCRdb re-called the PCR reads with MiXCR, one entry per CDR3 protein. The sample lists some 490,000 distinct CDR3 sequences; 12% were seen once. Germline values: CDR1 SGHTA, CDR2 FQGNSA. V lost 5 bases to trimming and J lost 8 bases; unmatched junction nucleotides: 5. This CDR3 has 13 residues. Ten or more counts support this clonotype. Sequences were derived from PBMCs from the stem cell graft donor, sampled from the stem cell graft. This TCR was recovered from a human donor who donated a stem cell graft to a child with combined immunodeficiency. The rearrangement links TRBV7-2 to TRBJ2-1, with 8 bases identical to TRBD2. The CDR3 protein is CASSLLAVDEQFF. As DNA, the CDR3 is TGTGCCAGCAGCCTACTAGCGGTGGATGAGCAGTTCTTC.